This T cell receptor beta chain was sequenced during a study of blood T cell repertoires in COVID-19. The CDR3 length is 14 residues. V lost 4 bases and J 1 base, leaving 11 bases between the germline ends. Germline assignment: CDR1 SGHNT and CDR2 YYREEE (reference sequence). The repertoire was sequenced with immunoSEQ multiplex PCR; TCRdb's copy has only in-frame clones and lacks some. The repertoire holds approximately 70,000 clones, with about 91% as singletons. The clonotype originates from a woman in her 70s with acute or convalescent COVID-19. This chain connects TRBV5-4 to TRBJ1-1; the D gene is possibly TRBD1 (6 bases). Sequenced input: peripheral blood. The CDR3 loop reads CASSPTGPNTEAFF. CDR3 DNA: TGTGCCAGCAGCCCTACAGGGCCGAACACTGAAGCTTTCTTT.